The rows below give T cell receptor beta chains drawn from one sample of a study of cytomegalovirus exposure and HLA in healthy donors. Produced via immunoSEQ multiplex PCR; TCRdb's table is partial and in-frame only. There are approximately 130,000 clones in the sample, with roughly 2% held by the top ten. The sequenced material came from PBMCs. These receptors were collected from a woman in her sixties or seventies in good health and CMV-seronegative. Both conserved end residues are trimmed from each CDR3. The D gene is left open where the match is weak.

len: 12; v_gene: TRBV7-9; j_gene: TRBJ2-7; d_gene: .; CDR3aa: ASSPSGSPYEQY
len: 13; v_gene: TRBV9; j_gene: TRBJ2-2; d_gene: .; CDR3aa: ASSVEAANTGELF
len: 14; v_gene: TRBV7-9; j_gene: TRBJ1-3; d_gene: TRBD1; CDR3aa: ASSRGQAYSGNTIY
len: 11; v_gene: TRBV29-1; j_gene: TRBJ2-1; d_gene: TRBD1; CDR3aa: SVAGQGYNEQF
len: 11; v_gene: TRBV5-6; j_gene: TRBJ1-5; d_gene: .; CDR3aa: ASSLTGLEPQH
len: 13; v_gene: TRBV7-2; j_gene: TRBJ2-5; d_gene: .; CDR3aa: ASSLIERVGETQY
len: 13; v_gene: TRBV7-9; j_gene: TRBJ1-6; d_gene: TRBD1; CDR3aa: ASSLPDRVDSPLH
len: 12; v_gene: TRBV6-6; j_gene: TRBJ1-2; d_gene: TRBD1; CDR3aa: ASSPRDRTYGYT
len: 12; v_gene: TRBV7-6; j_gene: TRBJ2-5; d_gene: .; CDR3aa: ASSSGVGGETQY
len: 12; v_gene: TRBV15; j_gene: TRBJ2-7; d_gene: .; CDR3aa: ATSRGLPPYEQY
len: 14; v_gene: TRBV27; j_gene: TRBJ2-3; d_gene: TRBD2; CDR3aa: ASSSGGGFYQNTQY
len: 11; v_gene: TRBV5-6; j_gene: TRBJ1-2; d_gene: .; CDR3aa: ASSPTANSGYT
len: 13; v_gene: TRBV10-2; j_gene: TRBJ2-3; d_gene: .; CDR3aa: ASRPLTGSTDTQY
len: 17; v_gene: TRBV11-2; j_gene: TRBJ2-5; d_gene: TRBD2; CDR3aa: ASSPRGGTSGIFQETQY
len: 12; v_gene: TRBV4-1; j_gene: TRBJ1-1; d_gene: .; CDR3aa: ASSQTSANTEAF
len: 15; v_gene: TRBV9; j_gene: TRBJ2-1; d_gene: TRBD2; CDR3aa: ASSVGWLGGTEDEQF
len: 16; v_gene: TRBV6-1; j_gene: TRBJ2-2; d_gene: TRBD1; CDR3aa: ASSEYPRGQGAVGELF
len: 14; v_gene: TRBV13; j_gene: TRBJ2-3; d_gene: TRBD2; CDR3aa: ASSPPWLAGSNTQY
len: 13; v_gene: TRBV10-3; j_gene: TRBJ2-5; d_gene: .; CDR3aa: AISERHTQGETQY
len: 12; v_gene: TRBV5-1; j_gene: TRBJ1-2; d_gene: TRBD1; CDR3aa: ASSLSGGNYGYT
len: 15; v_gene: TRBV7-9; j_gene: TRBJ1-1; d_gene: .; CDR3aa: ASSLAGGGSGVTEAF
len: 14; v_gene: TRBV7-9; j_gene: TRBJ2-7; d_gene: .; CDR3aa: ASSSVTGTYTYEQY
len: 14; v_gene: TRBV12-5; j_gene: TRBJ2-1; d_gene: TRBD1; CDR3aa: ASGLVLGQGYNEQF
len: 13; v_gene: TRBV18; j_gene: TRBJ1-1; d_gene: .; CDR3aa: ASSQQGNMNTEAF
len: 9; v_gene: TRBV7-9; j_gene: TRBJ2-3; d_gene: .; CDR3aa: ASSPVDTQY
len: 13; v_gene: TRBV5-4; j_gene: TRBJ1-1; d_gene: .; CDR3aa: ASSTQGRPNTEAF
len: 13; v_gene: TRBV5-1; j_gene: TRBJ2-1; d_gene: TRBD1; CDR3aa: ASSQGQGAYNEQF
len: 12; v_gene: TRBV10-3; j_gene: TRBJ1-3; d_gene: .; CDR3aa: AISGGHSGNTIY